This paragraph reports one TCR beta chain. TCRdb reanalysed the 5' RACE reads using MiXCR and keeps one entry per CDR3 protein. Counted here are about 210,000 distinct CDR3 sequences, roughly a tenth occurring once; the ten biggest clones make up roughly 3%. The CDR3 spans 14 residues. The germline CDR1 and CDR2 sequences are SGHTA and FQGNSA. V gave up 3 bases and J gave up 3 bases, with 11 bases separating them. This specimen comes from a study of T-cell memory formation after mild COVID-19. Sequencing was performed on PBMCs or a T cell subset sorted from them (not recorded which). The gene calls are TRBV7-2 and TRBJ2-5, with a weak D call TRBD2 (6 bases). The receptor was isolated from a man between 18 and 29 years old who had mild COVID-19 (a few samples of this study predate the infection). Cell type and time point are not known. The chain's CDR3 is CASSLTRIEETQYF. The CDR3 DNA follows: TGTGCCAGCAGCTTGACTAGGATTGAAGAGACCCAGTACTTC.